This TCR beta chain stems from a study of blood T cell repertoires in COVID-19. Background on the study: Samples came from the United States, Italy and Spain, spanning acute and convalescent COVID-19. PBMCs, B-cell-depleted T cells, or T cells provided the cDNA or gDNA that made up the material.

Germline CDR1 reads SQVTM; CDR2 reads ANQGSEA. V was trimmed by 0 bases and J by 7 bases, leaving 15 bases between them. The CDR3 is made up of 15 amino acids. In the authors' workflow: Cell counts per sample came from amplifying reference gene primers. Using immunoSEQ multiplex PCR, the repertoire was profiled, and TCRdb retains in-frame clones only, with some absent. The V and J calls and clone size come from that table; D and trimming were worked out from the DNA. The repertoire has some 250,000 clones, roughly 86% of them found once; the top ten carry roughly 5.6%. Seattle patients were enrolled while actively infected and followed longitudinally.

The clonotype was recovered from a woman aged 55-69 years with COVID-19, enrolled during active disease. This chain uses TRBV29-1 with TRBJ1-4, with a weak D call TRBD1 (6 bases). What was sequenced was peripheral blood. The CDR3 protein is CSVEELQGHGEKLFF. DNA for the CDR3: TGCAGCGTTGAAGAGCTCCAGGGACACGGTGAAAAACTGTTTTTT.